This T cell receptor beta chain was recovered during a study of blood T cell repertoires in COVID-19. Recovered status applied to Cohort 3 donors who had two consecutive negative PCRs. It also applied to those with clearance or with symptom resolution. Per germline, CDR1 MNHEY and CDR2 SMNVEV (reference sequence). The CDR3 is made up of 17 amino acids. V lost 5 bases to trimming and J lost 3 bases; unmatched junction nucleotides: 14. Per the authors' pipeline: By means of reference gene primer amplification, nucleated cell counts were estimated. Profiling relied on immunoSEQ multiplex PCR, and the TCRdb table lists in-frame clones only, not all of them. That table is the source of V, J and clone size, and D and trimming were worked out from the DNA. Of over 250,000 clones detected, roughly 86% appear once; the ten largest clones hold about 5.2%.

The clonotype comes from a woman aged 25 to 39 who had recovered from COVID-19. The sample consisted of PBMCs or T cells enriched from blood (not recorded which). The chain carries TRBV27 and TRBJ2-5; the match to TRBD2 covers 8 bases. DNA for the CDR3: TGTGCCAGCAGTCCAAAGGGGAGGACTAGCCTCGAAGAGACCCAGTACTTC. Amino acids: CASSPKGRTSLEETQYF.